The T cell receptor beta chain under discussion was sequenced for a study of OX40 agonist ivuxolimab in advanced cancers. Turning to the overall study: Ivuxolimab was an agonistic, fully human IgG2 monoclonal antibody directed against OX40 (CD134), a costimulatory receptor. Intravenous ivuxolimab was administered to patients every 2 weeks at six dose levels: 0.01, 0.1, 0.3, 1.5, 3 and 10 mg/kg. Among the roughly 52 dose-escalation patients, some 20 had hepatocellular carcinoma, around 15 melanoma, 9 renal cell carcinoma and 9 head and neck cancer. A male proportion of roughly 80% and a mean age of about 60 years, ranging from about 23 to 90, were recorded for the dose-escalation cohort. Prior anti-PD-1, anti-PD-L1 or anti-CTLA-4 therapy was permitted, and approximately 40% of dose-escalation patients had received checkpoint inhibitors. Partial responses occurred in three dose-escalation patients, of whom one had hepatocellular carcinoma and two had cutaneous melanoma. Peripheral TCRbeta sequencing aimed to test whether ivuxolimab altered TCR sequence diversity and caused clonal T-cell expansion. The paper reports the monotherapy dose-escalation portion (N of about 50 patients) of the phase I ivuxolimab trial.

Worth noting for this clone: This receptor's antigen is unknown. No clone much larger than this one lies a single base away; base qualities are absent.

Patients with a history of autoimmune disease or receiving systemic immunosuppression were excluded from the trial. Peripheral blood for TCR sequencing was collected from all dose cohorts at baseline, on cycle 4 day 1, and on cycle 7 day 1. The samples were taken from a phase I, first-in-human, multicenter, open-label dose-escalation trial of ivuxolimab. Adults with locally advanced or metastatic head and neck squamous cell, hepatocellular, melanoma or renal cell carcinoma were enrolled in the trial. Before TCR sequencing, CD4+ T cells and CD8+ T cells from peripheral blood were sorted into separate populations. The germline V gene specifies SGHTA as CDR1 and FQGNSA as CDR2. The CDR3 starts with the cysteine, ends with the phenylalanine, and has 13 residues. The only DNA kept is the CDR3, 39 bases in frame from the first base. Trimming costs V 5 bases and J 6 bases, and their ends lie 13 bases apart.

Genomic DNA was isolated from the sorted cells so that the TCRbeta CDR3 region could be sequenced. The immunoSEQ Assay was used to sequence the TCRbeta CDR3 regions. TCRdb retrieved this table from immuneACCESS and kept in-frame rearrangements only. Not all clones are present; in checked studies, unresolved V genes account for under half, and no reason is known for the remainder. The table for this sample lists about 50,000 clones; 80% to 85% of them were counted only once. Around 2.9% of the sample belongs to the ten largest clones. Study-level results and caveats: Clonal expansion of both CD4+ and CD8+ blood T cells was observed from baseline to week 6 at doses 0.1 to 3.0 mg/kg. The antigen specificity of the peripheral T cells that underwent clonal expansion was not determined. In partial responders in the 0.1-3.0 mg/kg groups, normalized peripheral clonal expansion was found to be among the lowest, especially among CD8+ T cells. Low levels of normalized T-cell clonal expansion were also shown by some nonresponding patients. On average, CD8+ T cells showed more expanded clones than CD4+ T cells after ivuxolimab.

The material was CD4+ or CD8+ T cells sorted from blood, obtained in a trial of the OX40 agonist ivuxolimab. The chain joins TRBV7-2 to TRBJ1-1; a confident D gene designation cannot be given. The TCR originated in an adult with an advanced solid tumor such as melanoma, head and neck, liver or kidney cancer. The DNA is TGTGCCAGCAGCAGTACTGCGTACCCTGAAGCTTTCTTT. This is translated as CASSSTAYPEAFF.